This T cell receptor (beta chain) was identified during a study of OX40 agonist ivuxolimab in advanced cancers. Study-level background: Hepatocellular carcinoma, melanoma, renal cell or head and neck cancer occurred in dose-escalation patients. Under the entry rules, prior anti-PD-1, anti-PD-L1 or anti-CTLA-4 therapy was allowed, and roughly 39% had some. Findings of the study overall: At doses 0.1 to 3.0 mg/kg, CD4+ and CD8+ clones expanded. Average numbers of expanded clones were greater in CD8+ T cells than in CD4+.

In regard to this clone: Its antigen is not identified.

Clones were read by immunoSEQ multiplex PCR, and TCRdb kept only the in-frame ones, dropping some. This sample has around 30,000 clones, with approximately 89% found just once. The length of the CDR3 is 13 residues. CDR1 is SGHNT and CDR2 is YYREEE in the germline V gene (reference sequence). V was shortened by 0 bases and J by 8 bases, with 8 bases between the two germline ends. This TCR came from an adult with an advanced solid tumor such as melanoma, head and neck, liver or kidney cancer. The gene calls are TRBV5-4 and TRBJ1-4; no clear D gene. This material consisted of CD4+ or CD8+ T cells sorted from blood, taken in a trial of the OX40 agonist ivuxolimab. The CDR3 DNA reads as TGTGCCAGCAGCTTGGACGGGATCGAAAAACTGTTTTTT. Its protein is CASSLDGIEKLFF.